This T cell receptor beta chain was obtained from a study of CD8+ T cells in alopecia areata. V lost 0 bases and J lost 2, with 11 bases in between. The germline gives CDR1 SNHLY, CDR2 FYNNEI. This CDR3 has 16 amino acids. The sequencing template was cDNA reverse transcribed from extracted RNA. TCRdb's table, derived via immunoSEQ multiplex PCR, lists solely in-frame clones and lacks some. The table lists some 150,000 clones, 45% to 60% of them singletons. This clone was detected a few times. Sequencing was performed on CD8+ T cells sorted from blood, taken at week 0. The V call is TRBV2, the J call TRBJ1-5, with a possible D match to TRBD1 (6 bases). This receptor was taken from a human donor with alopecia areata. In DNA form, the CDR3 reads TGTGCCAGCAGTGAAGCGCTTCGGACAGGCAATCAGCCCCAGCATTTT. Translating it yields CASSEALRTGNQPQHF.